This T cell receptor (beta chain) was obtained from a study of cytomegalovirus exposure and HLA in healthy donors. Primers for the PCR totalled 60 Vbeta and 13 Jbeta. The method was immunoSEQ multiplex PCR; TCRdb's version includes in-frame clones alone and lacks a portion of them. The table lists under 200,000 clones, under 85% of them singletons. This clone was seen once. V dropped 11 bases and J dropped 0; count of bases not matched to a gene: 5. This CDR3 contains 13 residues. CDR1 is ENHRY, CDR2 SYGVKD, per germline. The sample taken for sequencing was PBMCs. This chain connects TRBV10-3 to TRBJ1-1; 8 bases map to TRBD1. The TCR comes from a female donor in good health and CMV-seronegative. The CDR3 region has the DNA TGTGCCGCAGGACAGGGCCTGAACACTGAAGCTTTCTTT. It encodes CAAGQGLNTEAFF.